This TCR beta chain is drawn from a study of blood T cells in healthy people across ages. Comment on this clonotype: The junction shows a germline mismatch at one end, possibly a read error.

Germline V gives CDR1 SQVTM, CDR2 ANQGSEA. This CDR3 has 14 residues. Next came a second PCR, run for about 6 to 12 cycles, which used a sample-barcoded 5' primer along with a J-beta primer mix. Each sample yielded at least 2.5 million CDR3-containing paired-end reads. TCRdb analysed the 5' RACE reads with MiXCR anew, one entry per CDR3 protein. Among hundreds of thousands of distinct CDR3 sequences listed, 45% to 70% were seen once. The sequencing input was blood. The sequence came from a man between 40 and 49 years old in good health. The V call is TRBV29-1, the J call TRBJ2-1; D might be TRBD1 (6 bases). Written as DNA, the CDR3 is TGCAGCGTCAAAGGGCAGGGGTCCTACAATGAGCGGTTCTTC. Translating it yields CSVKGQGSYNERFF.